This T cell receptor (beta chain) was found in a study of shared clonotypes between healthy human individuals. TCRdb's table, derived via immunoSEQ multiplex PCR, lists solely in-frame clones and lacks some. The table has roughly 2.5 million clones, around nine tenths seen once. V dropped 5 bases and J dropped 0 bases, with 14 bases sitting between them. CDR1 SGHAT and CDR2 FQNNGV come from the germline V gene. This CDR3 spans 17 amino acids. Study findings and constraints: Genetic and exposure-history diversity was limited by the small donor number.

As concerns this clone: Its cognate antigen is unknown.

The sample was naive CD4+ T cells sorted from blood. Stated subset: CD45RA+ positively selected. The chain links TRBV11-2 to TRBJ2-6, with D maybe TRBD1 (6 bases). This clonotype was sampled from a man younger than 35 in good health. This CDR3 is CASSARGFNSGANVLTF. DNA for the CDR3: TGTGCCAGCAGCGCCAGGGGCTTCAACTCTGGGGCCAACGTCCTGACTTTC. Full variable domain (remainder filled in from reference TRBV11-2 and TRBJ2-6): EAGVAQSPRYKIIEKRQSVAFWCNPISGHATLYWYQQILGQGPKLLIQFQNNGVVDDSQLPKDRFSAERLKGVDSTLKIQPAKLEDSAVYLCASSARGFNSGANVLTFGAGSRLTVL.